Below, one TCR beta chain is given with its context. Sequencing was performed with immunoSEQ multiplex PCR; in TCRdb, only in-frame clones are kept and a portion is missing. The table lists 90,000 to 130,000 clones, about 85% of them singletons. V was cut by 4 bases and J by 2 bases, with 15 bases left in between. The CDR3 sequence is 17 residues long. The germline gives CDR1 SGHAT, CDR2 FQNNGV. This specimen comes from a study of blood T cell repertoires in COVID-19. Overall study context: Acute-phase and convalescent COVID-19 samples originated in the United States, Italy and Spain.

The source of this sequence is a human donor in a cohort sampled during active COVID-19. The V call is TRBV11-2, the J call TRBJ1-6; D remains unclear. Sequences were obtained from peripheral blood. The CDR3: CASSSIDSSPYNSPLHF. In nucleotides, the CDR3 is TGTGCCAGCAGCTCTATAGACTCATCTCCCTATAATTCACCCCTCCACTTT.